A selection of T cell receptor beta chains follows, all from one sample in a study of somatic mutations in cytotoxic T cells in rheumatoid arthritis. Here immunoSEQ multiplex PCR was the method, and the copy in TCRdb shows in-frame clones only, minus some. The sample includes around 19,000 clones, around 63% of them seen just once. Sequenced material: CD8+ T cells sorted from blood. The receptors derive from an adult with rheumatoid arthritis. Each CDR3 is given with its conserved first and last residue. D genes are given only for firm matches. Clone size is stated in some rows and not others, as once, few, many or a class when expanded.

>-|-|TRBV14|TRBJ2-7|14
TGTGCCAGCAGCCAAGTTGGGGGAGCGGCCGAGCAGTACTTC
CASSQVGGAAEQYF
>-|-|TRBV11-2|TRBJ2-1|14
TGTGCCAGCACCCCTTCGGGGCAACACAATGAGCAGTTCTTC
CASTPSGQHNEQFF
>-|few|TRBV19|TRBJ1-1|14
TGTGCCAGTAGTAGATCCGCAGGGGTCACTGAAGCTTTCTTT
CASSRSAGVTEAFF
>-|-|TRBV30|TRBJ1-1|12
TGTGCCTGGAGTGTAGGGTACACTGAAGCTTTCTTT
CAWSVGYTEAFF
>TRBD1|-|TRBV7-3|TRBJ1-2|15
TGTGCCAGCAGCCCACCCGGGACAGGGGTTGGTGGCTACACCTTC
CASSPPGTGVGGYTF
>-|-|TRBV6-6|TRBJ2-1|14
TGTGCCAGCAGTGGTTTTGACAGCCCCAATGAGCAGTTCTTC
CASSGFDSPNEQFF
>-|-|TRBV27|TRBJ2-7|11
TGTGCCAGCAGTTTAGGGTACGAGCAGTACTTC
CASSLGYEQYF
>TRBD1|-|TRBV28|TRBJ2-3|15
TGTGCCAGCAACTTAGACAGGGGGCGCACAGATACGCAGTATTTT
CASNLDRGRTDTQYF
>-|-|TRBV10-2|TRBJ1-5|15
TGCGCCAGCAGTGAGAAGGGTTATAGCAATCAGCCCCAGCATTTT
CASSEKGYSNQPQHF
>-|-|TRBV4-3|TRBJ1-3|13
TGCGCCAGCAGCCAAGCTTTTGGAAACACCATATATTTT
CASSQAFGNTIYF
>-|-|TRBV27|TRBJ2-7|14
TGTGCCAGCAGTTTCTCCTTAGGAGGCTACGAGCAGTACTTC
CASSFSLGGYEQYF
>-|-|TRBV5-6|TRBJ2-7|12
TGTGCCAGCAGCGAGACAGATTACGAGCAGTACTTC
CASSETDYEQYF
>-|few|TRBV4-1|TRBJ1-5|15
TGCGCCAGCAGCCACCTTAGGGATAGCAATCAGCCCCAGCATTTT
CASSHLRDSNQPQHF
>-|-|TRBV29-1|TRBJ2-5|15
TGCAGCGTTGAAGATGGGATGGGCAGGAGTGAGACCCAGTACTTC
CSVEDGMGRSETQYF
>TRBD2|-|TRBV6-5|TRBJ2-7|13
TGTGCCAGCAGGCGGGGGAATACCTACGAGCAGTACTTC
CASRRGNTYEQYF
>-|-|TRBV28|TRBJ2-7|16
TGTGCCAGCAGTTGGTCCGGGGGACAGACCTTTTACGAGCAGTACTTC
CASSWSGGQTFYEQYF
>-|-|TRBV14|TRBJ1-1|13
TGTGCCAGCAGCCAAGATTTCCGGGGAGGTGCTTTCTTT
CASSQDFRGGAFF
>TRBD1|-|TRBV6-5|TRBJ2-5|14
TGTGCCAGCGGGGTCGGACAGGTCCAAGAGACCCAGTACTTC
CASGVGQVQETQYF
>TRBD2|medium-sized|TRBV27|TRBJ2-2|17
TGTGCCAGCAGTCTGACTAGCGCGGGTTCGTCCACCGGGGAGCTGTTTTTT
CASSLTSAGSSTGELFF